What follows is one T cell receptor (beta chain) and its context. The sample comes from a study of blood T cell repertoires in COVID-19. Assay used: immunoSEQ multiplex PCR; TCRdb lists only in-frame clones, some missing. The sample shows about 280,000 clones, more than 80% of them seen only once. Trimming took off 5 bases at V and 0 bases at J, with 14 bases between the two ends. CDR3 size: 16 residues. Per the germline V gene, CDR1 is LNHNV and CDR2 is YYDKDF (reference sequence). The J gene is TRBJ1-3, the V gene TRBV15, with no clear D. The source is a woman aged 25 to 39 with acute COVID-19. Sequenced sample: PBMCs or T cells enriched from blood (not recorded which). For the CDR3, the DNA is TGTGCCACCAGCGACCTAGACGCTAACTCTGGAAACACCATATATTTT. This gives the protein CATSDLDANSGNTIYF.